The 24 T cell receptor beta chains presented below share a single source sample, sequenced in a study of T cell repertoires in cytomegalovirus infection. TCRdb analysed the reads with MiXCR anew, one entry per CDR3 protein. The sample lists 600,000 to 800,000 distinct CDR3 sequences; 20% to 30% were seen once. Sequencing used CD8+ T cells from PBMCs. These TCRs come from a human donor in good health (CMV status not recorded). Some clones in this sample may be carry-over from other donors' samples.

This clonotype showed up many times. This chain connects TRBV6-2 or TRBV6-3 to TRBJ2-1; 9 bases are a match to TRBD2. Germline V gives CDR1 MNHEY, CDR2 SVGEGT. The junction had 4 bases not matched to a gene; V was cut back by 4 bases and J by 15 bases. The CDR3 has 11 residues. The DNA of the CDR3 is TGTGCCAGCAGTTTGGGGACTAGCCCGTTCTTC. As protein: CASSLGTSPFF.

This clonotype was detected only a few times. This chain links TRBV7-9 with TRBJ2-5; D may be TRBD1 (6 bases). The CDR3 runs 13 residues. Germline values: CDR1 SEHNR, CDR2 FQNEAQ (reference sequence). The V end lost 10 bases, the J end lost 5 bases, and 17 bases lay between the germline ends. CDR3 region: CATDSGVRETQYF. The DNA for the CDR3 is TGTGCCACCGACTCAGGGGTCAGGGAGACCCAGTACTTC.

This clonotype was counted ten times or more. This chain links TRBV19 with TRBJ1-1; D not certain. Per germline, CDR1 LNHDA and CDR2 SQIVND (reference sequence). The CDR3 is 13 residues long. The V end was cut by 7 bases, the J end by 4 bases, with 13 bases between. The CDR3 protein is CASNFLGGTEAFF. The CDR3, as DNA: TGTGCCAGTAATTTCCTCGGCGGCACTGAAGCTTTCTTT. Supplemented by reference TRBV19 and TRBJ1-1, the full variable domain reads DGGITQSPKYLFRKEGQNVTLSCEQNLNHDAMYWYRQDPGQGLRLIYYSQIVNDFQKGDIAEGYSVSREKKESFPLTVTSAQKNPTAFYLCASNFLGGTEAFFGQGTRLTVV.

This clonotype was found many times. The chain has TRBV7-9 and TRBJ2-1; either TRBD1 or TRBD2 may fit D (6 bases each). The CDR3 has 14 amino acids. CDR1 is SEHNR, CDR2 FQNEAQ, per germline (reference sequence). V was trimmed by 5 bases and J by 9 bases, leaving 17 bases between them. The CDR3 nucleotides read TGTGCCAGCAGCCCAGTGGGGGGCAAAGGTGAGCAGTTCTTC. Translating gives CASSPVGGKGEQFF.

The chain joins TRBV2 to TRBJ2-5; a possible D gene is TRBD2 (5 bases). CDR1 is SNHLY, CDR2 FYNNEI, per germline. Between the trimmed V and J ends, which lost 2 bases and 5 bases, there was a span of 15 bases. The CDR3 is 15 amino acids. The CDR3 is CASSEKLASQETQYF. CDR3 sequence (DNA): TGTGCCAGCAGTGAAAAGTTGGCTAGCCAGGAGACCCAGTACTTC.

This clonotype came up many times. This rearrangement joins TRBV7-9 to TRBJ2-1, with no clear D. V lost 2 bases to trimming and J lost 6 bases, with 5 bases between them. Per germline, CDR1 SEHNR and CDR2 FQNEAQ (reference sequence). The length of the CDR3 is 12 residues. For the CDR3, the DNA is TGTGCCAGCAGCTTATCATTCAATGAGCAGTTCTTC. As protein: CASSLSFNEQFF.

This clonotype was counted at least ten times. The rearrangement joins TRBV6-6 to TRBJ1-6; D not certain. The CDR3 spans 12 residues. Germline V gene data show CDR1 as MNHNY and CDR2 as SVGAGI (reference sequence). The ends were cut back, 10 bases at V and 6 bases at J, with 10 bases in the middle. The CDR3 bases are TGTGCCATCGCCGACGGTAATTCACCCCTCCACTTT. The encoded protein is CAIADGNSPLHF.

This clonotype has a count of ten or more. The chain couples TRBV7-3 to TRBJ2-3; 7 bases fit TRBD1. The junction had 4 bases not matched to a gene; V was cut back by 4 bases and J by 0 bases. In germline, CDR1 is SGHTA, CDR2 FQGTGA. This CDR3 has 15 amino acids. The CDR3 sequence: CASSSGQTSTDTQYF. CDR3 DNA sequence: TGTGCCAGCAGCTCGGGACAGACTAGCACAGATACGCAGTATTTT.

This clonotype was observed at least ten times. This chain uses TRBV7-2 with TRBJ2-2; 12 bases line up with TRBD2. Germline CDR1 is SGHTA and CDR2 is FQGNSA. The CDR3 sequence is 16 residues long. Losses at the gene ends were 6 bases for V and 5 bases for J; bases not matched to a gene: 7. The CDR3 sequence is CASRTSGGLETGELFF. Here the CDR3 DNA reads TGTGCCAGCAGAACTAGCGGGGGGCTGGAGACCGGGGAGCTGTTTTTT.

CDR3 loop: CSARPESSYEQYV. CDR3 DNA sequence: TGCAGTGCTAGACCCGAGAGCTCCTACGAGCAGTACGTC. The V call is TRBV20-1, the J call TRBJ2-7, with D uncertain. The CDR3 runs to 13 residues. V gave up 2 bases and J gave up 0 bases, with 8 bases separating them. Germline lookup yields CDR1 DFQATT and CDR2 SNEGSKA (reference sequence).

V is TRBV6-1 and J is TRBJ2-1, with 7 bases fitting TRBD1. This CDR3 has 14 amino acids. V trimming: 3 bases; J trimming: 7 bases; junction bases outside the gene matches: 6. Germline lookup yields CDR1 MNHNS and CDR2 SASEGT. CDR3: CASSDVLQGNEQFF. CDR3 nucleotides: TGTGCCAGCAGTGATGTCCTACAGGGGAATGAGCAGTTCTTC.

The chain joins TRBV12-3 or TRBV12-4 to TRBJ2-2; D unclear. Trimming removed 2 bases at V and 2 bases at J, with 9 bases between. CDR3 length: 15 residues. The DNA of the CDR3 is TGTGCCAGCAGTTTATGGCCGTCTAACACCGGGGAGCTGTTTTTT. Protein sequence: CASSLWPSNTGELFF.

The rearrangement uses TRBV28 and TRBJ1-5; D gene ambiguous. Looked up from germline, CDR1 is MDHEN and CDR2 is SYDVKM. CDR3 length equals 14 residues. Trimming removed 3 bases at V and 0 bases at J, with 6 bases between. This CDR3 is CASSLYPSNQPQHF. DNA for the CDR3: TGTGCCAGCAGTTTGTACCCTAGCAATCAGCCCCAGCATTTT.

This clonotype was recorded at least ten times. V and J are TRBV14 and TRBJ2-1; tentatively, D is TRBD1 (6 bases). The V end lost 3 bases, the J end lost 0 bases, and 12 bases lay between the germline ends. Germline CDR1 is SGHDN and CDR2 is FVKESK. CDR3 length: 16 residues. The CDR3 DNA follows: TGTGCCAGCAGCCATACAGGGCTGAGCTCCTACAATGAGCAGTTCTTC. Amino acid sequence: CASSHTGLSSYNEQFF.

The genes are TRBV20-1 and TRBJ2-2; TRBD1 aligns across 7 bases. Per germline, CDR1 DFQATT and CDR2 SNEGSKA (reference sequence). V was pared by 2 bases and J by 2 bases, with 11 bases of the junction left unmatched. The CDR3 spans 17 residues. CDR3 loop: CSARTTGDAFNTGELFF. The CDR3 DNA reads TGCAGTGCTAGAACCACAGGGGACGCCTTTAACACCGGGGAGCTGTTTTTT.

Only a few counts were recorded for this clonotype. This rearrangement joins TRBV6-5 to TRBJ1-2; D ambiguous. The length of the CDR3 is 11 residues. Germline-derived CDR1 and CDR2 are MNHEY and SVGAGI. V lost 6 bases and J lost 4, with 6 bases in between. CDR3 DNA: TGTGCCAGCAGGTACAGCTATGGCTACACCTTC. As protein: CASRYSYGYTF.

The rearrangement links TRBV6-6 to TRBJ2-7; 11 bases agree with TRBD2. Germline loops: CDR1 MNHNY, CDR2 SVGAGI (reference sequence). There are 16 residues in the CDR3. V lost 0 bases, J lost 2 bases, and 3 bases stayed unmatched. CDR3 protein: CASSYSPSGGTYEQYF. In nucleotides, the CDR3 is TGTGCCAGCAGTTACTCGCCTAGCGGGGGGACCTACGAGCAGTACTTC.

There are a few counts of this clonotype. The rearrangement uses TRBV6-5 and TRBJ2-2; a weak D match, TRBD1 (6 bases). The germline gives CDR1 MNHEY, CDR2 SVGAGI. The ends were cut back, 2 bases at V and 4 bases at J, with 8 bases in the middle. This CDR3 has 14 residues. The CDR3 spells CASSYRQVTGELFF. Here the CDR3 DNA reads TGTGCCAGCAGTTACAGACAGGTCACCGGGGAGCTGTTTTTT.

The rearrangement uses TRBV20-1 and TRBJ2-7; no firm D call. Trimming shortened V by 1 base and J by 1 base, and 20 bases separated the two germline ends. The CDR3 has 17 residues. The V gene's germline CDR1 is DFQATT and CDR2 SNEGSKA (reference sequence). The CDR3 region has the DNA TGCAGTGCTAGAGGTCGACGGTTACAAACTTTTTCCTACGAGCAGTACGTC. Translation gives CSARGRRLQTFSYEQYV.

This clonotype was found a few times. The chain recombines TRBV7-9 with TRBJ1-1, with a weak D call TRBD1 (6 bases). Germline CDR1 and CDR2: SEHNR and FQNEAQ (reference sequence). The CDR3 contains 16 residues. V was shortened by 6 bases and J by 0 bases, with 17 bases between the two germline ends. CDR3 residues: CASSLQGFKLNTEAFF. Here the CDR3 DNA reads TGTGCCAGCAGTTTACAGGGTTTTAAGTTGAACACTGAAGCTTTCTTT. Based on the CDR3 plus reference TRBV7-9 and TRBJ1-1, the full variable domain is DTGVSQNPRHKITKRGQNVTFRCDPISEHNRLYWYRQTLGQGPEFLTYFQNEAQLEKSRLLSDRFSAERPKGSFSTLEIQRTEQGDSAMYLCASSLQGFKLNTEAFFGQGTRLTVV.

The V gene is TRBV5-5, the J gene TRBJ2-2; possible D gene TRBD2, 7 bases. Germline values: CDR1 SGHKS, CDR2 YYEKEE (reference sequence). V dropped 0 bases and J dropped 1 base, with 16 bases sitting between them. The CDR3 has 18 amino acids. CDR3 residues: CASSLAGGGGLNTGELFF. CDR3 coding DNA: TGTGCCAGCAGCTTGGCCGGGGGCGGGGGCCTGAACACCGGGGAGCTGTTTTTT.

This clonotype was seen a few times. The DNA of the CDR3 is TGTGCCAGCAGGCGACAGGAGGGCCCCTACAATGAGCAGTTCTTC. Translation gives CASRRQEGPYNEQFF. The chain links TRBV28 to TRBJ2-1; the D call may be TRBD1 or TRBD2 (6 bases each). This CDR3 has 15 amino acids. With 6 bases removed from V and 2 bases from J, the gap between germline ends came to 14 bases. Germline CDR1 is MDHEN and CDR2 is SYDVKM.

The gene calls are TRBV12-3 or TRBV12-4 and TRBJ1-6, with D hard to call. This CDR3 contains 12 residues. V was pared by 3 bases and J by 10 bases, with 7 bases between. The CDR3, as DNA: TGTGCCAGCAGTTTGCGGGAATCACCCCTCCACTTT. Its protein product is CASSLRESPLHF.

This chain's CDR3 is CASSILPGQGPNTEAFF. The CDR3 DNA reads as TGTGCCAGCAGCATACTGCCGGGACAGGGACCTAACACTGAAGCTTTCTTT. The chain has TRBV11-2 and TRBJ1-1, with 9 bases matching TRBD1. After removal of 5 bases from V and 2 bases from J, the junction contained 12 bases not matched to a gene. This CDR3 spans 17 amino acids. CDR1 SGHAT and CDR2 FQNNGV come from the germline V gene.